Following are 15 T cell receptor beta chains from one sample sequenced in a study of shared clonotypes between healthy human individuals. Sequencing used immunoSEQ multiplex PCR; TCRdb keeps in-frame clones, though not all of them. This sample has around 2.3 million clones, with approximately 96% found just once. Sequenced: naive CD4+ T cells sorted from blood. Subset specified: CD45RA+ positively selected. The receptors were sampled from a man aged 18 to 30 in good health.

V and J are TRBV7-9 and TRBJ2-2; 9 bases are a match to TRBD2. CDR3 length equals 15 residues. V was pared by 6 bases and J by 5 bases, with 7 bases of the junction left unmatched. CDR1 is SEHNR, CDR2 FQNEAQ, per germline (reference sequence). CDR3 sequence: CASSSSGSGTGELFF. The CDR3 DNA sequence: TGTGCCAGCAGTAGTAGCGGGAGTGGGACCGGGGAGCTGTTTTTT.

The rearrangement joins TRBV4-1 to TRBJ2-2, with a tentative D call TRBD2 (5 bases). CDR1 and CDR2 (germline): MGHRA, YSYEKL. The CDR3 contains 14 residues. Trimming took 7 bases from V and 2 from J, leaving 11 bases between them. The CDR3: CASTLAPNTGELFF. The CDR3 DNA follows: TGCGCCAGCACCCTAGCACCTAACACCGGGGAGCTGTTTTTT.

V is TRBV7-6 and J is TRBJ1-5, with unresolved D. Trimming left V 2 bases short and J 5 bases short, with 10 bases between. CDR1 is SGHVS, CDR2 FNYEAQ, per germline. The CDR3 loop spans 14 amino acids. CDR3 nucleotide sequence: TGTGCCAGCAGCTTACGGGGTAGGGATCAGCCCCAGCATTTT. Translation gives CASSLRGRDQPQHF.

CDR3 region: CASSLQVLQDVNSPYEQYF. CDR3 DNA: TGCGCCAGCAGCTTGCAGGTTTTGCAGGACGTAAACTCTCCCTACGAGCAGTACTTC. The chain joins TRBV5-1 to TRBJ2-7; D ambiguous. The V end lost 1 base, the J end lost 2 bases, and 25 bases lay between the germline ends. Germline V gene lookup returns CDR1 SGHRS and CDR2 YFSETQ. The CDR3 loop spans 19 amino acids.

The gene calls are TRBV2 and TRBJ2-5; TRBD1 matches at 9 bases. The CDR3 covers 13 residues. In germline, CDR1 is SNHLY, CDR2 FYNNEI. J was trimmed by 5 bases and V by 6 bases; bases with no gene match: 4. The CDR3 DNA is TGTGCCAGCAGAGCCGACAGGGGGGAGACCCAGTACTTC. This translates into CASRADRGETQYF.

This rearrangement joins TRBV10-1 to TRBJ2-7; no clear D gene. The germline CDR1 and CDR2 sequences are WNHNN and SYGVQD (reference sequence). Between the trimmed V and J ends, which lost 0 bases and 3 bases, there was a span of 9 bases. The CDR3 has 14 amino acids. CDR3 protein: CASSESNSLYEQYF. CDR3 coding DNA: TGCGCCAGCAGTGAGTCGAATTCTCTCTACGAGCAGTACTTC.

The chain joins TRBV28 to TRBJ1-2; 8 bases are shared with TRBD1. Per the germline V gene, CDR1 is MDHEN and CDR2 is SYDVKM. The CDR3 is made up of 14 amino acids. V trimming: 5 bases; J trimming: 5 bases; junction bases outside the gene matches: 7. CDR3 sequence (DNA): TGTGCCAGCAGTCCTGGACAGGGAATATATGGCTACACCTTC. It yields the protein CASSPGQGIYGYTF.

Regarding this clone: Other DNA sequences in the sample encode the same CDR3. The rearrangement uses TRBV5-1 and TRBJ2-5; 7 positions agree with TRBD1. Germline V gene lookup returns CDR1 SGHRS and CDR2 YFSETQ. CDR3 length: 14 amino acids. The trim removed 0 bases at V and 5 bases at J, leaving 4 bases unmatched. In DNA, the CDR3 is TGCGCCAGCAGCTTGGGACAGGGTGGGGAGACCCAGTACTTC. Protein: CASSLGQGGETQYF.

A single count supports this clone. Other DNA sequences from this sample encode an identical CDR3 as well. The chain joins TRBV11-3 to TRBJ2-7; possibly TRBD1 for D (6 bases). Germline loops: CDR1 SGHNT, CDR2 YENEEA. V lost 3 bases to trimming and J lost 2 bases, with 11 bases between them. The length of the CDR3 is 14 residues. Here the CDR3 reads CASSLGAGTYEQYF. For the CDR3, the DNA is TGTGCCAGCAGCTTGGGGGCAGGGACCTACGAGCAGTACTTC.

The genes are TRBV18 and TRBJ2-3; TRBD2 is a possible D gene (6 bases). The CDR3 runs to 16 residues. Trimming cost V 3 bases and J 3 bases, with 16 bases left between them. The germline V gene encodes CDR1 KGHSH and CDR2 LQKENI. CDR3 amino acids: CASSPGPGRGTDTQYF. CDR3 nucleotide sequence: TGTGCCAGCTCACCCGGCCCCGGGAGAGGAACAGATACGCAGTATTTT.

V is TRBV6-1 and J is TRBJ1-2, with D possibly matching TRBD1 (6 bases). Germline CDR1 reads MNHNS; CDR2 reads SASEGT. The CDR3 runs to 13 residues. V was pared by 9 bases and J by 3 bases, with 14 bases between. The CDR3 region is CASRTGIHYGYTF. In DNA form, the CDR3 reads TGTGCCAGTAGAACAGGGATCCACTATGGCTACACCTTC.

The rearrangement links TRBV10-3 to TRBJ2-3, with 7 bases identical to TRBD2. Per the germline V gene, CDR1 is ENHRY and CDR2 is SYGVKD. The CDR3 consists of 14 residues. V was clipped by 9 bases and J by 3 bases; unmatched bases: 9. The CDR3 DNA is TGTGCCATTACCCCGGGGGGTCGAACAGATACGCAGTATTTT. It yields the protein CAITPGGRTDTQYF.

V and J are TRBV28 and TRBJ2-7, with 8 nucleotides matching TRBD1. This CDR3 has 14 amino acids. J was trimmed by 3 bases and V by 6 bases; bases with no gene match: 7. Germline V gene lookup returns CDR1 MDHEN and CDR2 SYDVKM. CDR3 sequence (DNA): TGTGCCAGCAGCCCGACGGACAGGGACTACGAGCAGTACTTC. It encodes CASSPTDRDYEQYF.

The J gene is TRBJ1-6, the V gene TRBV10-3; D uncertain. V was shortened by 3 bases and J by 8 bases, with 11 bases between the two germline ends. This CDR3 is 14 amino acids long. From germline, CDR1 is ENHRY and CDR2 SYGVKD. The CDR3 sequence: CAISDRPADSPLHF. CDR3 nucleotides: TGTGCCATCAGTGACAGGCCGGCTGATTCACCCCTCCACTTT.

This clone occurred once. The chain is built from TRBV30 and TRBJ1-1; 7 positions match TRBD1. Per the germline V gene, CDR1 is GTSNPN and CDR2 is SVGIG (reference sequence). J was trimmed by 11 bases and V by 7 bases; bases with no gene match: 7. The CDR3 consists of 10 residues. CDR3 in DNA: TGTGCCTCAAAGCAGGGGGAGGCTTTCTTT. Translated: CASKQGEAFF.